This passage covers 32 T cell receptor beta chains from one sample sequenced in a study of cytomegalovirus exposure and HLA in healthy donors. PCR was performed using 60 Vbeta and 13 Jbeta primers. Measured with immunoSEQ multiplex PCR; TCRdb has only the in-frame clones, and not every one. The sample shows roughly 130,000 clones, 82% of them seen only once. The sequenced material came from PBMCs. The receptors shown here come from a male donor in good health and CMV-seropositive.

The chain uses TRBV4-1 and TRBJ2-3, with D maybe TRBD2 (5 bases). The V gene lost 4 bases and the J gene lost 3 bases, with 14 bases spanning the gap. From germline, CDR1 is MGHRA and CDR2 YSYEKL. The CDR3 extends over 15 amino acids. CDR3 in amino acids: CASSPSKEGTDTQYF. The CDR3 DNA follows: TGCGCCAGCAGCCCCAGTAAAGAGGGAACAGATACGCAGTATTTT.

V is TRBV29-1 and J is TRBJ2-7; possible D gene TRBD2, 5 bases. The ends were cut back, 3 bases at V and 3 bases at J, with 12 bases in the middle. The CDR3 contains 13 residues. The germline CDR1 and CDR2 sequences are SQVTM and ANQGSEA. The CDR3 nucleotides read TGCAGCGTTGAGGGCTCAGAGGGCTACGAGCAGTACTTC. It codes for CSVEGSEGYEQYF.

V is TRBV4-2 and J is TRBJ2-1, with TRBD1 matching 10 bases. This CDR3 has 15 amino acids. Germline V gene lookup returns CDR1 LGHNA and CDR2 YNFKEQ. The junction had 4 bases not matched to a gene; V was cut back by 2 bases and J by 6 bases. CDR3 loop: CASSQPGQGINEQFF. DNA of the CDR3: TGTGCCAGCAGCCAACCGGGACAGGGGATCAATGAGCAGTTCTTC.

The chain employs TRBV27 and TRBJ2-7; weak D call: TRBD1 (6 bases). The germline CDR1 and CDR2 sequences are MNHEY and SMNVEV (reference sequence). Trimming shortened V by 4 bases and J by 6 bases, and 16 bases separated the two germline ends. The CDR3 extends over 14 amino acids. Here the CDR3 DNA reads TGTGCCAGCAGTTACGTCGGCAGGGGAAGCGAGCAGTACTTC. Protein: CASSYVGRGSEQYF.

This clone was found a few times. The chain is built from TRBV4-3 and TRBJ2-3, with a tentative D call TRBD2 (5 bases). Germline V gene data show CDR1 as LGHNA and CDR2 as YSLEER. This CDR3 has 17 amino acids. The V end lost 4 bases, the J end lost 0 bases, and 17 bases lay between the germline ends. This CDR3 is CASSPGLGGLSTDTQYF. The CDR3 DNA reads TGCGCCAGCAGCCCCGGACTCGGTGGCCTCAGCACAGATACGCAGTATTTT.

Points on this clone: Its ends do not fully match the called genes, so a read error is possible. The V gene is TRBV7-9, the J gene TRBJ1-2; 7 bases line up with TRBD1. The CDR3 covers 15 residues. The germline CDR1 and CDR2 sequences are SEHNR and FQNEAQ (reference sequence). In DNA form, the CDR3 reads TGTTCCAGCAGCTTCTTCATGGGACAGAAAGATGGCTACACCTTC. Amino acids: CSSSFFMGQKDGYTF.

The chain combines TRBV5-1 with TRBJ1-5; 7 nucleotides match TRBD1. V gave up 5 bases and J gave up 3 bases; unmatched junction bases: 5. Per germline, CDR1 SGHRS and CDR2 YFSETQ. This CDR3 region has 14 residues. CDR3 DNA: TGCGCCAGCAGAGCTACAGGGGACAATCAGCCCCAGCATTTT. This gives the protein CASRATGDNQPQHF.

This clone has a single count. This chain uses TRBV6-1 with TRBJ1-5, with TRBD1 matching over 7 bases. The CDR3 contains 15 residues. Germline-derived CDR1 and CDR2 are MNHNS and SASEGT. Germline trimming cut 6 bases from V and 3 bases from J; bases unmatched to any gene: 8. The DNA of the CDR3 is TGTGCCAGCAGCGACCAGACAGGGTTCAATCAGCCCCAGCATTTT. This codes for CASSDQTGFNQPQHF.

This chain uses TRBV29-1 with TRBJ1-2; D uncertain. The germline V gene has CDR1 SQVTM and CDR2 ANQGSEA. V shed 2 bases and J shed 5 bases, with 9 bases lying between them. The length of the CDR3 is 12 residues. For the CDR3, the DNA is TGCAGCGTTGAATACCCGGGGTATGGCTACACCTTC. Amino acid sequence: CSVEYPGYGYTF.

This CDR3 reads CASSLSTGGDQPQHF. The CDR3 bases are TGTGCCAGCAGCTTGTCGACAGGGGGCGATCAGCCCCAGCATTTT. The chain uses TRBV5-4 and TRBJ1-5; 10 bases agree with TRBD1. After removal of 1 base from V and 5 bases from J, the junction contained 3 bases not matched to a gene. The CDR3 runs to 15 residues. From germline, CDR1 is SGHNT and CDR2 YYREEE (reference sequence).

This chain uses TRBV27 with TRBJ1-2; no clear D gene. V shed 3 bases and J shed 4 bases, with 9 bases lying between them. This CDR3 has 13 residues. The germline CDR1 and CDR2 sequences are MNHEY and SMNVEV (reference sequence). The chain's CDR3 is CASSFPRGYGYTF. Here the CDR3 DNA reads TGTGCCAGCAGTTTTCCGCGGGGCTATGGCTACACCTTC.

The chain employs TRBV6-5 and TRBJ2-2; D possibly corresponds to TRBD1 (5 bases). Germline loops: CDR1 MNHEY, CDR2 SVGAGI. The CDR3 sequence is 14 residues long. The V gene lost 0 bases and the J gene lost 5 bases, with 7 bases spanning the gap. The CDR3 sequence is CASSYSQGTGELFF. CDR3 bases: TGTGCCAGCAGTTACTCGCAGGGAACCGGGGAGCTGTTTTTT.

The chain joins TRBV7-9 to TRBJ2-3, with 7 bases fitting TRBD1. Trimming at V came to 8 bases and at J to 2 bases, leaving 10 bases not matched to a gene. Germline-derived CDR1 and CDR2 are SEHNR and FQNEAQ (reference sequence). This CDR3 comprises 15 residues. The chain's CDR3 is CASRTNRGPTDTQYF. The CDR3 nucleotides are TGTGCCAGCCGAACGAACAGGGGTCCCACAGATACGCAGTATTTT.

This sequence joins TRBV30 and TRBJ1-1; 7 bases are shared with TRBD1. Germline values: CDR1 GTSNPN, CDR2 SVGIG (reference sequence). With 8 bases clipped from V and 5 bases from J, the junction kept 11 bases outside the gene matches. There are 13 residues in the CDR3. The CDR3 DNA reads TGTGCCGGAAAACAGGGGCGAGGAACTGAAGCTTTCTTT. This codes for CAGKQGRGTEAFF.

The CDR3 here is CASSLARSGGGYTF. CDR3 coding DNA: TGTGCCAGCAGCTTAGCTCGCTCCGGAGGTGGCTACACCTTC. The genes are TRBV7-2 and TRBJ1-2, with unresolved D. Trimming cost V 0 bases and J 7 bases, with 12 bases left between them. CDR3 length equals 14 residues. Germline lookup yields CDR1 SGHTA and CDR2 FQGNSA. The full variable domain, its missing parts supplied by reference TRBV7-2 and TRBJ1-2, is GAGVSQSPSNKVTEKGKDVELRCDPISGHTALYWYRQSLGQGLEFLIYFQGNSAPDKSGLPSDRFSAERTGGSVSTLTIQRTQQEDSAVYLCASSLARSGGGYTFGSGTRLTVV.

The chain recombines TRBV18 with TRBJ2-1; TRBD2 matches 10 bases. CDR1 is KGHSH and CDR2 is LQKENI in the germline V gene. V shed 3 bases and J 4 bases; nucleotides not matched to a gene: 3. The CDR3 extends over 15 amino acids. DNA for the CDR3: TGTGCCAGCTCACCCGAGCGGGAGGGGTACAATGAGCAGTTCTTC. As protein: CASSPEREGYNEQFF. Looking up the rest from reference TRBV18 and TRBJ2-1 gives the full variable domain: NAGVMQNPRHLVRRRGQEARLRCSPMKGHSHVYWYRQLPEEGLKFMVYLQKENIIDESGMPKERFSAEFPKEGPSILRIQQVVRGDSAAYFCASSPEREGYNEQFFGPGTRLTVL.

The chain is built from TRBV27 and TRBJ2-2; 9 nucleotides line up with TRBD2. Trimming cost V 3 bases and J 1 base; bases outside gene matches: 0. Germline V CDR1 and CDR2: MNHEY, SMNVEV (reference sequence). This CDR3 has 15 residues. The CDR3 sequence: CASSFSGGNTGELFF. CDR3 bases: TGTGCCAGCAGTTTTAGCGGGGGGAACACCGGGGAGCTGTTTTTT.

This clone was seen once. The chain joins TRBV19 to TRBJ2-7; the match to TRBD1 covers 9 bases. Trimming took 6 bases from V and 6 from J; bases not matched to a gene: 15. Germline V CDR1 and CDR2: LNHDA, SQIVND (reference sequence). This CDR3 region has 16 residues. This chain's CDR3 is CASRTPEGTGRGEQYF. The CDR3 nucleotides read TGTGCCAGTAGGACGCCCGAGGGGACAGGGCGAGGCGAGCAGTACTTC.

This sequence joins TRBV5-4 and TRBJ2-5; 8 bases align to TRBD2. The CDR3 is made up of 14 amino acids. J lost 4 bases, V lost 0 bases, and 2 bases had no gene match. Germline V gives CDR1 SGHNT, CDR2 YYREEE (reference sequence). As DNA, the CDR3 is TGTGCCAGCAGCTTGGAAGCGGGAGCAGAGACCCAGTACTTC. Translating it yields CASSLEAGAETQYF.

V gene TRBV7-3 combines with J gene TRBJ2-2; the match to TRBD2 covers 14 bases. The length of the CDR3 is 17 residues. CDR1 is SGHTA, CDR2 FQGTGA, per germline. V lost 1 base, J lost 7 bases, and 5 bases stayed unmatched. Here the CDR3 reads CASSLRGLAGAGGELFF. The CDR3, as DNA: TGTGCCAGCAGCTTAAGGGGACTAGCGGGAGCTGGCGGGGAGCTGTTTTTT.

This rearrangement joins TRBV7-9 to TRBJ1-2, with D unclear. Germline V gives CDR1 SEHNR, CDR2 FQNEAQ (reference sequence). The CDR3 spans 14 residues. V dropped 5 bases and J dropped 4 bases, with 14 bases sitting between them. DNA of the CDR3: TGTGCCAGCAGCCCCGGCCCGGAGCCCTATGGCTACACCTTC. As protein: CASSPGPEPYGYTF.

This clone was detected only a few times. This chain links TRBV6-1 with TRBJ2-1, with 7 bases aligning to TRBD1. This CDR3 spans 14 amino acids. V gave up 2 bases and J gave up 13 bases; unmatched junction bases: 11. Germline-derived CDR1 and CDR2 are MNHNS and SASEGT. The DNA of the CDR3 is TGTGCCAGCAGTGAAAAAGGGGGCTCGACAAGCCAGTTCTTC. Its translation: CASSEKGGSTSQFF.

This chain links TRBV4-2 with TRBJ2-1; D not certain. V lost 0 bases to trimming and J lost 3 bases, with 9 bases between them. Germline V gives CDR1 LGHNA, CDR2 YNFKEQ. The CDR3 is 15 amino acids. DNA of the CDR3: TGTGCCAGCAGCCAAGACCCCGCGGACTACAATGAGCAGTTCTTC. This sequence encodes CASSQDPADYNEQFF.

CDR3 region: CASTKRGGTGAISEQFF. As DNA, the CDR3 is TGTGCCAGCACCAAGAGGGGGGGGACAGGGGCCATTTCCGAGCAGTTCTTC. The chain employs TRBV9 and TRBJ2-1; 10 nucleotides align to TRBD1. This CDR3 has 17 residues. V lost 6 bases, J lost 10 bases, and 19 bases stayed unmatched. Per the germline V gene, CDR1 is SGDLS and CDR2 is YYNGEE.

V usage is TRBV6-1 and J usage is TRBJ2-3, with D possibly TRBD2 on 5 matching bases. The V end was cut by 7 bases, the J end by 6 bases, with 20 bases between. From germline, CDR1 is MNHNS and CDR2 SASEGT. This CDR3 spans 15 amino acids. The CDR3: CASTVEGWVGDTQYF. For the CDR3, the DNA is TGTGCCAGCACTGTCGAGGGATGGGTCGGTGATACGCAGTATTTT.

The chain couples TRBV19 to TRBJ1-2; the D gene is possibly TRBD1 (5 bases). This CDR3 contains 13 residues. V shed 7 bases and J shed 6 bases, with 15 bases lying between them. The germline V gene encodes CDR1 LNHDA and CDR2 SQIVND (reference sequence). For the CDR3, the DNA is TGTGCCAGTAAGAGTCGGACACCCGATGGCTACACCTTC. Translating it yields CASKSRTPDGYTF.

This clone was counted a single time. V usage is TRBV30 and J usage is TRBJ1-1, with D possibly matching TRBD1 (5 bases). The CDR3 sequence is 14 residues long. Germline V gives CDR1 GTSNPN, CDR2 SVGIG (reference sequence). Trimming cost V 0 bases and J 1 base, with 9 bases left between them. In DNA form, the CDR3 reads TGTGCCTGGAGTGTTTTGGGGGGGAACACTGAAGCTTTCTTT. It codes for CAWSVLGGNTEAFF.

V usage is TRBV10-2 and J usage is TRBJ2-7; no clear D gene. Germline V CDR1 and CDR2: WSHSY, SAAADI. The CDR3 consists of 12 residues. V lost 3 bases, J lost 4 bases, and 7 bases lay in between. Here the CDR3 DNA reads TGCGCCAGCAGTGATAAACTATACGAGCAGTACTTC. Translating it yields CASSDKLYEQYF.

In nucleotides, the CDR3 is TGTGCCAGCAGTCCATACGGTAGAGGCACTGAAGCTTTCTTT. It translates to CASSPYGRGTEAFF. The chain carries TRBV6-6 and TRBJ1-1; D unclear. The CDR3 is made up of 14 amino acids. V was pared by 5 bases and J by 4 bases, with 14 bases between. Per germline, CDR1 MNHNY and CDR2 SVGAGI (reference sequence).

This clone was seen once. The chain is built from TRBV10-3 and TRBJ2-1, with 7 bases lining up with TRBD2. V lost 2 bases, J lost 6 bases, and 7 bases stayed unmatched. This CDR3 has 15 amino acids. CDR1 and CDR2 from the germline V gene are ENHRY and SYGVKD. CDR3 protein: CAISENPGGTNEQFF. CDR3 nucleotide sequence: TGTGCCATCAGTGAGAACCCGGGAGGCACCAATGAGCAGTTCTTC.

The J gene is TRBJ2-7, the V gene TRBV5-1; 7 bases line up with TRBD1. V shed 4 bases, J shed 3 bases, and the junction held 10 bases outside the gene matches. In germline, CDR1 is SGHRS, CDR2 YFSETQ. The CDR3 has 15 residues. CDR3 in amino acids: CASSPGGGGRYEQYF. CDR3 nucleotide sequence: TGCGCCAGCAGCCCAGGGGGTGGAGGCCGCTACGAGCAGTACTTC.

The gene calls are TRBV10-3 and TRBJ2-2; D might be TRBD2 (6 bases). CDR1 and CDR2 from the germline V gene are ENHRY and SYGVKD. This CDR3 region has 16 residues. V was trimmed by 0 bases and J by 0 bases, leaving 8 bases between them. CDR3 sequence: CAISESRRANTGELFF. The CDR3 coding sequence is TGTGCCATCAGTGAGTCGAGGAGGGCGAACACCGGGGAGCTGTTTTTT.